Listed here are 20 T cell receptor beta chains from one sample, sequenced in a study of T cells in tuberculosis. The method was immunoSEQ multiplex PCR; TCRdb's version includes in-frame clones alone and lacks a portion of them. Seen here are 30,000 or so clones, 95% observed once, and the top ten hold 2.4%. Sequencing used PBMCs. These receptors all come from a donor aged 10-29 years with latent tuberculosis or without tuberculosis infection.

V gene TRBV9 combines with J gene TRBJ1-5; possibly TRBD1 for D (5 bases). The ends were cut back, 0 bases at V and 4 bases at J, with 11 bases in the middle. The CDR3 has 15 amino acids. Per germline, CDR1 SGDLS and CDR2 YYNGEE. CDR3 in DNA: TGTGCCAGCAGCGTAGGCGGGACCCTTAATCAGCCCCAGCATTTT. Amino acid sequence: CASSVGGTLNQPQHF. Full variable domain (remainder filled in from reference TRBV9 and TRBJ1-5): DSGVTQTPKHLITATGQRVTLRCSPRSGDLSVYWYQQSLDQGLQFLIQYYNGEERAKGNILERFSAQQFPDLHSELNLSSLELGDSALYFCASSVGGTLNQPQHFGDGTRLSIL.

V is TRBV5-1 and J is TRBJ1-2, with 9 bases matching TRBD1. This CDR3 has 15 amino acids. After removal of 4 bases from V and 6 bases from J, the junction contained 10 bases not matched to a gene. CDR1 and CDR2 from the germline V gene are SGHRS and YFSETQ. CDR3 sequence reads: CASSPTRQGGHGYTF. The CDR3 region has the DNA TGCGCCAGCAGCCCAACACGACAGGGGGGGCATGGCTACACCTTC.

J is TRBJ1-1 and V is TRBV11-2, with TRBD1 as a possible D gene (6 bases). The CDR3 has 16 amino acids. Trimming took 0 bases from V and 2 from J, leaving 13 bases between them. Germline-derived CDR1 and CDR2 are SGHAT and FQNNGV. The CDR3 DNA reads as TGTGCCAGCAGCTTAGATCTGGCAGGGGCAAACACTGAAGCTTTCTTT. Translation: CASSLDLAGANTEAFF.

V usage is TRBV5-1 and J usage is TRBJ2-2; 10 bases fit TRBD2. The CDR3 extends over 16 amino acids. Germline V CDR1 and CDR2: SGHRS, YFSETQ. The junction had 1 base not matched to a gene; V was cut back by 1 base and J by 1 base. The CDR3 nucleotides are TGCGCCAGCAGCTTGACTAGCGGGATGAACACCGGGGAGCTGTTTTTT. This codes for CASSLTSGMNTGELFF. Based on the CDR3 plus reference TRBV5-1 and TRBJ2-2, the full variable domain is KAGVTQTPRYLIKTRGQQVTLSCSPISGHRSVSWYQQTPGQGLQFLFEYFSETQRNKGNFPGRFSGRQFSNSRSEMNVSTLELGDSALYLCASSLTSGMNTGELFFGEGSRLTVL.

CDR3 in DNA: TGTGCCAGCAGCTTTGGACAGGGTTCCCAAGAGACCCAGTACTTC. Protein: CASSFGQGSQETQYF. V gene TRBV5-4 combines with J gene TRBJ2-5, with TRBD1 identical over 8 bases. V was clipped by 2 bases and J by 1 base; unmatched bases: 4. The germline V gene encodes CDR1 SGHNT and CDR2 YYREEE (reference sequence). The CDR3 totals 15 residues.

In DNA form, the CDR3 reads TGCGCCAGCAGCCAAGAGGTATTGGACAGGGGAACCAAAAGAGCCAAAAACATTCAGTACTTC. Translated: CASSQEVLDRGTKRAKNIQYF. The chain carries TRBV4-1 and TRBJ2-4; 9 nucleotides line up with TRBD1. From germline, CDR1 is MGHRA and CDR2 YSYEKL. V was clipped by 0 bases and J by 0 bases; unmatched bases: 15. This CDR3 comprises 21 residues.

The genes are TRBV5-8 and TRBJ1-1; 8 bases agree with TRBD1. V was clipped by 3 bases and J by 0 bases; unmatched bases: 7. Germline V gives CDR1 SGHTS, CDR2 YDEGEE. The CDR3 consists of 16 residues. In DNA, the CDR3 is TGTGCCAGCAGCTACGGGACAGGTGATATGAACACTGAAGCTTTCTTT. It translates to CASSYGTGDMNTEAFF.

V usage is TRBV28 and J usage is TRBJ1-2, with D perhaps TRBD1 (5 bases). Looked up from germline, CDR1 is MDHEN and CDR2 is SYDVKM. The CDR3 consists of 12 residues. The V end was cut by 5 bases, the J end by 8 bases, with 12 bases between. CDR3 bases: TGTGCCAGCAGTGCCAGGGTCTCGGGCTACACCTTC. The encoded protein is CASSARVSGYTF.

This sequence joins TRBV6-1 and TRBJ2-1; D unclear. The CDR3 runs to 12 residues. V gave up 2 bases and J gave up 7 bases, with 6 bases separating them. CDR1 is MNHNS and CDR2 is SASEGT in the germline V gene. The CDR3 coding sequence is TGTGCCAGCAGTGAAATCAGGAATGAGCAGTTCTTC. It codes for CASSEIRNEQFF.

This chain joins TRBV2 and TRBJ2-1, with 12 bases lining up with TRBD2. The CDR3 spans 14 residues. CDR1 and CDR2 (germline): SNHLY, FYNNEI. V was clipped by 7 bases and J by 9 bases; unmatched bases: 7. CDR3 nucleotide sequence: TGTGCCAGCATACGACTAGCGGGAGTTGGTGAGCAGTTCTTC. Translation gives CASIRLAGVGEQFF.

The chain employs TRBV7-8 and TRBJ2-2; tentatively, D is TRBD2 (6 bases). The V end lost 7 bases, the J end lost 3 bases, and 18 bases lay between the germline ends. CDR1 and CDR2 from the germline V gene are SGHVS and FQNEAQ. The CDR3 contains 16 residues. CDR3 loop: CASTPFGTPDTGELFF. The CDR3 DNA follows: TGTGCCAGCACCCCATTCGGGACTCCAGACACCGGGGAGCTGTTTTTT.

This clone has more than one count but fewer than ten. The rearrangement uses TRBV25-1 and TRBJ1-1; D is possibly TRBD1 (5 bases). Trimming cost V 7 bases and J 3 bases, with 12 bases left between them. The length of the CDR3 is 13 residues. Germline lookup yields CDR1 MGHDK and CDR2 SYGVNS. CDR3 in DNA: TGTGCCAGCACGCCGGGGGGGGACACTGAAGCTTTCTTT. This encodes CASTPGGDTEAFF.

CDR3 amino acids: CASSGMTGVTSPLHF. In nucleotides, the CDR3 is TGTGCCAGCAGTGGGATGACAGGGGTAACTTCACCCCTCCACTTT. The chain employs TRBV6-1 and TRBJ1-6, with 8 bases identical to TRBD1. Germline-derived CDR1 and CDR2 are MNHNS and SASEGT. Losses at the gene ends were 4 bases for V and 9 bases for J; bases not matched to a gene: 8. The CDR3 totals 15 residues.

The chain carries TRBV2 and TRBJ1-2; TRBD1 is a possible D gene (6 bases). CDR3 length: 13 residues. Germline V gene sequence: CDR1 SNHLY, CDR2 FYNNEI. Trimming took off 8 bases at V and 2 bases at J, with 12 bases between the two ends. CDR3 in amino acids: CASPRDKNYGYTF. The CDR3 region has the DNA TGTGCCAGCCCCCGGGACAAGAACTATGGCTACACCTTC.

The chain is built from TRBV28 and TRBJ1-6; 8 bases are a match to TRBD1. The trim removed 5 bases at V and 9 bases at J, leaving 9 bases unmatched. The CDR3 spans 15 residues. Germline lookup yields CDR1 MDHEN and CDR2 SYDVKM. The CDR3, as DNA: TGTGCCAGCAGTCCCCGGACAGGGAGAGGTTCACCCCTCCACTTT. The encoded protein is CASSPRTGRGSPLHF.

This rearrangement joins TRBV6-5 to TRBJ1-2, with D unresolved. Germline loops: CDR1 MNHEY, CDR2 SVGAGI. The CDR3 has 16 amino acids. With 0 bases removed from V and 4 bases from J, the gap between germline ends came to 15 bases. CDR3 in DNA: TGTGCCAGCAGTTACTCGAGGAGGTTTGGGGTCTATGGCTACACCTTC. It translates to CASSYSRRFGVYGYTF.

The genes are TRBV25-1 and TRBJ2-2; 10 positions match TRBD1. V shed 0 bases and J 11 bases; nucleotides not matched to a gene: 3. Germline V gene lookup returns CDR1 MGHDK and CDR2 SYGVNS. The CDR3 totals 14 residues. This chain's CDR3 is CASSEYGTGEELFF. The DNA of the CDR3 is TGTGCCAGCAGTGAATATGGGACAGGGGAAGAGCTGTTTTTT.

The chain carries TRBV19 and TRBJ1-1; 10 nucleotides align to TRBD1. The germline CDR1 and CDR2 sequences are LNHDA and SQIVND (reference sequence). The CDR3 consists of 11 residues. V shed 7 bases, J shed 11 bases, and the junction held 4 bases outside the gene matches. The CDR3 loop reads CASIPDRGAFF. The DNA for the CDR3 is TGTGCCAGTATCCCGGACAGGGGGGCTTTCTTT. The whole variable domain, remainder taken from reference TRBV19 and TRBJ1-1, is DGGITQSPKYLFRKEGQNVTLSCEQNLNHDAMYWYRQDPGQGLRLIYYSQIVNDFQKGDIAEGYSVSREKKESFPLTVTSAQKNPTAFYLCASIPDRGAFFGQGTRLTVV.

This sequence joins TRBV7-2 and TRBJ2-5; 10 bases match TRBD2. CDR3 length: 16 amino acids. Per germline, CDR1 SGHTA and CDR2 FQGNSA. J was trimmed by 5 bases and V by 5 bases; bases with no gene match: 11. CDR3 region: CASSPRERGGLETQYF. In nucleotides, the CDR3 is TGTGCCAGCAGCCCCCGGGAGCGGGGGGGCCTGGAGACCCAGTACTTC. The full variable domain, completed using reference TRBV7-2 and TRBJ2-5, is GAGVSQSPSNKVTEKGKDVELRCDPISGHTALYWYRQSLGQGLEFLIYFQGNSAPDKSGLPSDRFSAERTGGSVSTLTIQRTQQEDSAVYLCASSPRERGGLETQYFGPGTRLLVL.

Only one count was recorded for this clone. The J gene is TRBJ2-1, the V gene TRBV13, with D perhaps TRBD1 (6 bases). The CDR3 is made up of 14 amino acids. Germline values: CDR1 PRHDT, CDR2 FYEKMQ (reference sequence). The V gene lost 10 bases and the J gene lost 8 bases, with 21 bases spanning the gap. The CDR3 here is CATDKTGVNDEQFF. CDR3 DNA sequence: TGTGCCACAGACAAGACAGGAGTAAACGATGAGCAGTTCTTC.